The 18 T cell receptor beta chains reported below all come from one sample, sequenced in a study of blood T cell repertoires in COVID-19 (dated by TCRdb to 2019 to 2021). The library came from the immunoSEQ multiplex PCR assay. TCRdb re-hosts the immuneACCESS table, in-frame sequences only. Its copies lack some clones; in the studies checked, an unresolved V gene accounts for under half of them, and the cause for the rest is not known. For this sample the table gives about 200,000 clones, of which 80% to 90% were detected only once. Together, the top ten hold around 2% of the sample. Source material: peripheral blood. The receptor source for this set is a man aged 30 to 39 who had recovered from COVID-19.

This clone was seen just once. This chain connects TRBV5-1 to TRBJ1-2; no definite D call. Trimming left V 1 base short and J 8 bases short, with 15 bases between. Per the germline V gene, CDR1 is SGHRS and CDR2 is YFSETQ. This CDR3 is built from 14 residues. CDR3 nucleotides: TGCGCCAGCAGCTTGAGTAACAGCCGCTGGGGCTACACCTTC. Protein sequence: CASSLSNSRWGYTF. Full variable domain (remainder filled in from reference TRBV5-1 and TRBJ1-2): KAGVTQTPRYLIKTRGQQVTLSCSPISGHRSVSWYQQTPGQGLQFLFEYFSETQRNKGNFPGRFSGRQFSNSRSEMNVSTLELGDSALYLCASSLSNSRWGYTFGSGTRLTVV.

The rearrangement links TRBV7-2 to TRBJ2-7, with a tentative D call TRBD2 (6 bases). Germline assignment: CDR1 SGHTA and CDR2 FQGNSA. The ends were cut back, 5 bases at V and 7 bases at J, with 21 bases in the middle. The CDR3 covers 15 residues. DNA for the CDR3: TGTGCCAGCAGCCAAAACTCCTATTGGGAGGAAGAGCAGTACTTC. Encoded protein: CASSQNSYWEEEQYF. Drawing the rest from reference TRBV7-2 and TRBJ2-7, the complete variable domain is GAGVSQSPSNKVTEKGKDVELRCDPISGHTALYWYRQSLGQGLEFLIYFQGNSAPDKSGLPSDRFSAERTGGSVSTLTIQRTQQEDSAVYLCASSQNSYWEEEQYFGPGTRLTVT.

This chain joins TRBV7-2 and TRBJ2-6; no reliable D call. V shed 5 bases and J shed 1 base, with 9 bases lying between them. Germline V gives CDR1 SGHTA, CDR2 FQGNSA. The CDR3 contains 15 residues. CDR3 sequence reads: CASSPQHSGANVLTF. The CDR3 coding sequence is TGTGCCAGCAGCCCACAGCATTCTGGGGCCAACGTCCTGACTTTC.

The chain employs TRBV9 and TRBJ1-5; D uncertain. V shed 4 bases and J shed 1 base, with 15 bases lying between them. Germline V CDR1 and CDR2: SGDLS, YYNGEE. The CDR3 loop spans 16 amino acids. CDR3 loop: CASSRGLGSSNQPQHF. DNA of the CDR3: TGTGCCAGCAGCCGGGGTCTGGGGAGCAGCAATCAGCCCCAGCATTTT.

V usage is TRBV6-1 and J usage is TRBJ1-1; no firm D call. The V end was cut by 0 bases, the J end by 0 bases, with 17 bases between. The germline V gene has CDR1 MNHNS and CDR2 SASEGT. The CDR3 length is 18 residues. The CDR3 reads CASSEALRRGLMNTEAFF. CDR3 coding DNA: TGTGCCAGCAGTGAAGCGCTTCGGCGGGGTCTTATGAACACTGAAGCTTTCTTT.

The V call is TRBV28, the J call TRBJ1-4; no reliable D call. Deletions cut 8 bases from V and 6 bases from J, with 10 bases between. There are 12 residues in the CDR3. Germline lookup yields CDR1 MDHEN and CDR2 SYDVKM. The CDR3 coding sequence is TGTGCCAGCCGGGTCAGTGATGAAAAACTGTTTTTT. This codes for CASRVSDEKLFF.

The CDR3 loop reads CASSLGTSGITKETQYF. In nucleotides, the CDR3 is TGTGCCAGCAGCTTAGGGACTAGCGGCATCACGAAAGAGACCCAGTACTTC. The rearrangement uses TRBV7-6 and TRBJ2-5; 10 positions match TRBD2. From germline, CDR1 is SGHVS and CDR2 FNYEAQ. CDR3 length: 17 residues. J was trimmed by 3 bases and V by 1 base; bases with no gene match: 8. The whole variable domain, filled in from reference TRBV7-6 and TRBJ2-5, reads GAGVSQSPRYKVTKRGQDVALRCDPISGHVSLYWYRQALGQGPEFLTYFNYEAQQDKSGLPNDRFSAERPEGSISTLTIQRTEQRDSAMYRCASSLGTSGITKETQYFGPGTRLLVL.

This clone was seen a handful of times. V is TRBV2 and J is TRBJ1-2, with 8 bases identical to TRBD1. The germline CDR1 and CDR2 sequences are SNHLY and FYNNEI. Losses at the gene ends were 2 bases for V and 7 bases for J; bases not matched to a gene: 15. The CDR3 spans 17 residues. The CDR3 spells CASSETRASGRGLGYTF. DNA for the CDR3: TGTGCCAGCAGTGAAACGAGGGCCTCGGGCAGGGGGCTTGGCTACACCTTC.

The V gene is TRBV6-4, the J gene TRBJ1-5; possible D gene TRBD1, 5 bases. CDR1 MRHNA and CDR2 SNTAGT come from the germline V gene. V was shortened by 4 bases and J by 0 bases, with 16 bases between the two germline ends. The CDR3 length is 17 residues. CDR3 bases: TGTGCCAGCAGTGGGTCAGGGAGGGAAGATAGCAATCAGCCCCAGCATTTT. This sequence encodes CASSGSGREDSNQPQHF.

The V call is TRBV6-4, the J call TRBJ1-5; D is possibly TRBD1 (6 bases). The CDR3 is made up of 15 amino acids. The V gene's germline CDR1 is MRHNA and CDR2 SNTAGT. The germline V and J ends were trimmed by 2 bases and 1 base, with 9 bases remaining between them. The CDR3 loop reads CASSDPGHSNQPQHF. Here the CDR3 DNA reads TGTGCCAGCAGTGACCCGGGACACAGCAATCAGCCCCAGCATTTT.

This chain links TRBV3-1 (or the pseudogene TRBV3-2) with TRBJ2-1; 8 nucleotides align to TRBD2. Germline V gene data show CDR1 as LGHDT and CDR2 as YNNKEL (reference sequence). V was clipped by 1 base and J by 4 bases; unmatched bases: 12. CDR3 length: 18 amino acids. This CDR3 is CASSQAGLWASGYNEQFF. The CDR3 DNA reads TGTGCCAGCAGCCAAGCCGGCCTATGGGCTAGCGGGTACAATGAGCAGTTCTTC.

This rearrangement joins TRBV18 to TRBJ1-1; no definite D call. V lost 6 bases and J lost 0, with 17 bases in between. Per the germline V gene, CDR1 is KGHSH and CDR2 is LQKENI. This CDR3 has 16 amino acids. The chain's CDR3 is CASSIEVNVMNTEAFF. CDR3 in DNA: TGTGCCAGCTCGATCGAGGTAAACGTCATGAACACTGAAGCTTTCTTT. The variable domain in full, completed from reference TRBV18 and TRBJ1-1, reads NAGVMQNPRHLVRRRGQEARLRCSPMKGHSHVYWYRQLPEEGLKFMVYLQKENIIDESGMPKERFSAEFPKEGPSILRIQQVVRGDSAAYFCASSIEVNVMNTEAFFGQGTRLTVV.

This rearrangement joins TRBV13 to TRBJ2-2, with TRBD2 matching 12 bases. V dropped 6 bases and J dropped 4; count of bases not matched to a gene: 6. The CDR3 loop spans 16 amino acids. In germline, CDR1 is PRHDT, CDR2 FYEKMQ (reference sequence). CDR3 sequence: CASSPSGGASTGELFF. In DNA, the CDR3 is TGTGCCAGCAGTCCTAGCGGGGGGGCGAGCACCGGGGAGCTGTTTTTT.

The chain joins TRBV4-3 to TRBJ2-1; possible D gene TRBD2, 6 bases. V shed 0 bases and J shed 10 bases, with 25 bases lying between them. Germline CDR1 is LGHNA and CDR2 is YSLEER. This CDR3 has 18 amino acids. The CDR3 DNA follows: TGCGCCAGCAGCCAAGAAGGAGGTGCGGGATCCAGAGGGAGCGAGCAGTTCTTC. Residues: CASSQEGGAGSRGSEQFF.

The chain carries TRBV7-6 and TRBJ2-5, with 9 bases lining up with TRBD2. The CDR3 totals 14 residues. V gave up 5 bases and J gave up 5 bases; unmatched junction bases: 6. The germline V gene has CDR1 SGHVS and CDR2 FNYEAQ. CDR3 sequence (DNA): TGTGCCAGCAGCAAGGAGCGGGGGGCCGAGACCCAGTACTTC. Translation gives CASSKERGAETQYF.

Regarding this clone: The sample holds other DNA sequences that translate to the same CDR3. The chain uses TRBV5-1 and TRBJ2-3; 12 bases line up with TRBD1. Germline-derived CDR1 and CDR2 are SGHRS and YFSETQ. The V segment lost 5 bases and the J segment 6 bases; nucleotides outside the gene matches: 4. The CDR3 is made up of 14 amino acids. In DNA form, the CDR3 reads TGCGCCAGCAGACCGGGACAGGGGGCGGATACGCAGTATTTT. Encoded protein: CASRPGQGADTQYF.

The DNA for the CDR3 is TGCAGCGTGGGCGACAGGGTGGAATATGGCTACACCTTC. This sequence encodes CSVGDRVEYGYTF. The rearrangement joins TRBV29-1 to TRBJ1-2, with 7 bases matching TRBD1. V gave up 6 bases and J gave up 5 bases; unmatched junction bases: 9. The germline gives CDR1 SQVTM, CDR2 ANQGSEA. The CDR3 contains 13 residues.

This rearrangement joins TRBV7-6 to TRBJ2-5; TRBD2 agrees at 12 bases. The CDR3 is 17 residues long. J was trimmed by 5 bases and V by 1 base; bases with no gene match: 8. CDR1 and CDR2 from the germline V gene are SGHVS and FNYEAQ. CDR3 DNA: TGTGCCAGCAGCTTAGGGGCGACTAGCGGGGGTGGTGAGACCCAGTACTTC. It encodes CASSLGATSGGGETQYF.